The present TCR beta chain was sequenced within a study of neurological immune-mediated disorders. Of note for this clonotype: One base away lies a much larger clone, so this may be a sequencing read error.

The time point denotes: technical triplicate 2. Each TCR transcript was tagged with a 10-nucleotide random UMI during 5'RACE. TCRdb analysed the 5' RACE reads with MiXCR anew, one entry per CDR3 protein. This sample carries about 59,000 distinct CDR3 sequences, 24% of them seen once, and the ten largest clones take about 4.6%. This CDR3 has 16 amino acids. Germline V gene data show CDR1 as LGHDT and CDR2 as YNNKEL (reference sequence). With 3 bases clipped from V and 5 bases from J, the junction kept 7 bases outside the gene matches. Sequenced material: PBMCs. The chain joins TRBV3-1 to TRBJ1-2; 12 bases are shared with TRBD1. This clonotype was sampled from a man in his sixties with HTLV-1-associated myelopathy (HAM/TSP). CDR3 residues: CASSHVVGQGAYGYTF. In DNA, the CDR3 is TGTGCCAGCAGCCATGTTGTGGGACAGGGGGCGTATGGCTACACCTTC.